These T cell receptor beta chains were read from a single sample in a study of T cells after yellow fever vaccination. MiXCR, applied by TCRdb to the 5' RACE reads, yields one record per CDR3 protein. The table shows some 68,000 distinct CDR3 sequences, with about 6% occurring only once. The sequencing here drew on CD8+ T cells sorted from PBMCs, taken approximately 47 days after the first yellow fever vaccination. These receptors came from a man aged 18 to 29 who received the YFV17D yellow fever vaccine. Each CDR3 is given with its conserved first and last residue. The order of the fields is clone size, J gene, V gene, D gene, CDR3 protein, CDR3 DNA. D genes are given only for firm matches. For some rows the clone size is stated as once, few or many, or as a class when expanded; others skip it.

>many|TRBJ1-1|TRBV20-1|.
CSAPREGMNTEAFF
TGCAGTGCACCCCGGGAGGGGATGAACACTGAAGCTTTCTTT
>many|TRBJ1-5|TRBV16|.
CASSLLGSYNQPQHF
TGTGCCAGCAGCCTCTTGGGGTCCTACAATCAGCCCCAGCATTTT
>few|TRBJ1-5|TRBV5-1|TRBD1
CASSLFPWTGGQQPQHF
TGCGCCAGCAGCCTCTTTCCCTGGACAGGGGGCCAGCAGCCCCAGCATTTT
>few|TRBJ2-3|TRBV12-3/TRBV12-4|TRBD2
CASSLSGGGDTQYF
TGTGCCAGCAGTTTATCGGGGGGGGGAGATACGCAGTATTTT
>few|TRBJ2-7|TRBV19|.
CASSRGSYEQYF
TGTGCCAGTAGTCGCGGTAGCTACGAGCAGTACTTC
>many|TRBJ2-1|TRBV6-2/TRBV6-3|.
CASSYMSAWANEQFF
TGTGCCAGCAGTTACATGTCGGCTTGGGCCAATGAGCAGTTCTTC
>many|TRBJ2-7|TRBV5-6|.
CASSTGTPIADYEQYF
TGTGCCAGCAGCACAGGGACGCCCATCGCCGACTACGAGCAGTACTTC
>many|TRBJ2-5|TRBV20-1|TRBD2
CSARDPLAGGTQYF
TGCAGTGCTAGAGATCCGCTAGCGGGGGGGACCCAGTACTTC
>.|TRBJ1-2|TRBV4-2|.
CASSHLEDYGYTF
TGTGCCAGCAGCCACCTGGAGGACTATGGCTACACCTTC
>.|TRBJ1-1|TRBV7-2|.
CASRTEKEYGTEAFF
TGTGCCAGCAGAACAGAAAAAGAATACGGCACTGAAGCTTTCTTT
>many|TRBJ2-1|TRBV9|.
CASSVLWGASYNEQFF
TGTGCCAGCAGCGTATTATGGGGGGCTTCCTACAATGAGCAGTTCTTC
>.|TRBJ2-7|TRBV25-1|TRBD2
CASSEYPAGTHEQYF
TGTGCCAGCAGTGAATACCCAGCGGGGACCCACGAGCAGTACTTC
>.|TRBJ2-1|TRBV14|.
CASSHLNGPSSSYNEQFF
TGTGCCAGCAGCCACCTTAATGGGCCTAGCAGCTCCTACAATGAGCAGTTCTTC